Below are 3 T cell receptor beta chains sequenced from a single sample in a study of T cells in Graves' hyperthyroidism and ophthalmopathy. The TCR beta CDR3 regions underwent amplification using RNA transcripts as the source. RT-PCR in the first round (using the HTBI primer set) targeted the TCR CDR3. One entry per CDR3 protein, called by TCRdb with MiXCR from the multiplex PCR reads. The table includes hundreds of thousands of distinct CDR3 sequences, roughly 20% detected once. Sequenced: blood. The receptors were sampled from a man under 40 with Graves' ophthalmopathy.

This clonotype has just a few counts. The chain joins TRBV7-9 to TRBJ2-1; the D is unclear. Per the germline V gene, CDR1 is SEHNR and CDR2 is FQNEAQ (reference sequence). The length of the CDR3 is 13 residues. V was trimmed by 6 bases and J by 8 bases, leaving 14 bases between them. CDR3 DNA: TGTGCCAGCAGATCCCCCTTTCCAGATGAGCAGTTCTTC. Its protein product is CASRSPFPDEQFF.

A few counts support this clonotype. The junction shows a germline mismatch at one end, possibly a read error. The chain links TRBV4-2 to TRBJ2-6; possibly TRBD1 for D (5 bases). Germline V gene lookup returns CDR1 LGHNA and CDR2 YNFKEQ. The CDR3 has 15 residues. CDR3 sequence reads: CASSQSPSGANVLTF. The CDR3 region has the DNA TGTGCCAGCAGCCAAAGCCCCTCTGGGGCCAACGTCCTGACCTTC.

The chain links TRBV2 to TRBJ2-2, with 8 bases identical to TRBD1. J gave up 6 bases and V 1 base, and 7 bases lay outside the gene matches. The CDR3 runs to 16 residues. Germline assignment: CDR1 SNHLY and CDR2 FYNNEI. The CDR3 DNA follows: TGTGCCAGCAGTGAAGTGGGCAGGGGGCGCGCCGGGGAGCTGTTTTTT. It codes for CASSEVGRGRAGELFF. Combining the CDR3 with reference TRBV2 and TRBJ2-2 gives the whole variable domain EPEVTQTPSHQVTQMGQEVILRCVPISNHLYFYWYRQILGQKVEFLVSFYNNEISEKSEIFDDQFSVERPDGSNFTLKIRSTKLEDSAMYFCASSEVGRGRAGELFFGEGSRLTVL.